This TCR beta chain appears in the sequencing data of a study of control samples from healthy donors and cancer patients. Using immunoSEQ multiplex PCR, the repertoire was profiled, and TCRdb retains in-frame clones only, with some absent. The data show some 49,000 clones, approximately 86% seen once. This CDR3 has 17 residues. J gave up 1 base and V 3 bases, and 8 bases lay outside the gene matches. The V gene's germline CDR1 is WSHSY and CDR2 SAAADI. The chain links TRBV10-2 to TRBJ2-1; 8 positions agree with TRBD2. The sequence came from a woman in her 50s with lung cancer. The specimen was PBMCs. CDR3: CASSESPAGDSYNEQFF. The CDR3 DNA reads as TGCGCCAGCAGTGAATCACCAGCGGGGGATTCCTACAATGAGCAGTTCTTC.